A single sample gave rise to the 17 T cell receptor beta chains below, sequenced in a study of blood T cell repertoires in COVID-19. The method was immunoSEQ multiplex PCR; TCRdb's version includes in-frame clones alone and lacks a portion of them. The sample comprises about 240,000 clones, 86% of which are singletons, and less than 8% rests with the top ten. Sequencing was performed on peripheral blood. The receptor set was obtained from a man between 60 and 75 years old with acute or convalescent COVID-19.

The rearrangement joins TRBV3-1 (or the pseudogene TRBV3-2) to TRBJ2-1; 9 bases agree with TRBD2. Per germline, CDR1 LGHDT and CDR2 YNNKEL (reference sequence). The CDR3 runs to 15 residues. Losses at the gene ends were 4 bases for V and 7 bases for J; bases not matched to a gene: 8. This CDR3 reads CASSLFSGSGNEQFF. Written as DNA, the CDR3 is TGTGCCAGCAGCCTTTTTAGCGGGAGCGGGAATGAGCAGTTCTTC.

The V call is TRBV14, the J call TRBJ1-1; tentatively, D is TRBD1 (6 bases). Trimming shortened V by 1 base and J by 0 bases, and 9 bases separated the two germline ends. The CDR3 sequence is 15 residues long. The germline V gene has CDR1 SGHDN and CDR2 FVKESK. CDR3 DNA sequence: TGTGCCAGCAGCCAAGCCTACAGGGTGAACACTGAAGCTTTCTTT. This sequence encodes CASSQAYRVNTEAFF. Together with reference TRBV14 and TRBJ1-1, the CDR3 gives the full variable domain: EAGVTQFPSHSVIEKGQTVTLRCDPISGHDNLYWYRRVMGKEIKFLLHFVKESKQDESGMPNNRFLAERTGGTYSTLKVQPAELEDSGVYFCASSQAYRVNTEAFFGQGTRLTVV.

CDR3 nucleotide sequence: TGTGCCAGCAGCCCCGGTCCTACAACTAATGAAAAACTGTTTTTT. Amino acids: CASSPGPTTNEKLFF. The gene calls are TRBV11-2 and TRBJ1-4; D gene unclear. V lost 5 bases, J lost 0 bases, and 10 bases lay in between. CDR1 is SGHAT, CDR2 FQNNGV, per germline. The CDR3 has 15 amino acids.

This chain joins TRBV7-9 and TRBJ1-1; 8 bases fit TRBD1. The CDR3 is made up of 16 amino acids. CDR1 and CDR2 (germline): SEHNR, FQNEAQ (reference sequence). The trim removed 4 bases at V and 0 bases at J, leaving 7 bases unmatched. The CDR3 protein is CASSYTGGTMNTEAFF. The CDR3 nucleotides read TGTGCCAGCAGCTACACAGGGGGGACCATGAACACTGAAGCTTTCTTT. Using reference TRBV7-9 and TRBJ1-1 for the parts outside the CDR3, the full variable domain is DTGVSQNPRHKITKRGQNVTFRCDPISEHNRLYWYRQTLGQGPEFLTYFQNEAQLEKSRLLSDRFSAERPKGSFSTLEIQRTEQGDSAMYLCASSYTGGTMNTEAFFGQGTRLTVV.

This chain uses TRBV6-1 with TRBJ2-3; no clear D. Germline CDR1 is MNHNS and CDR2 is SASEGT. There are 15 residues in the CDR3. The V and J ends lost 1 base and 0 bases respectively, with 8 bases between them. CDR3 coding DNA: TGTGCCAGCAGTGAAGGGGCAGCTAGCACAGATACGCAGTATTTT. This sequence encodes CASSEGAASTDTQYF.

J is TRBJ2-3 and V is TRBV3-1 (or the pseudogene TRBV3-2); TRBD2 agrees at 10 bases. V lost 3 bases and J lost 2; bases outside the gene matches: 17. This CDR3 region has 20 residues. CDR1 is LGHDT, CDR2 YNNKEL, per germline (reference sequence). The CDR3 nucleotides are TGTGCCAGCAGCCATAAGGCACTAGCGGGACTACTGGCAAACACAGATACGCAGTATTTT. Its translation: CASSHKALAGLLANTDTQYF.

Worth noting for this clone: A read error may account for a junction end that differs from germline. This rearrangement joins TRBV28 to TRBJ2-7, with TRBD2 identical over 13 bases. This CDR3 is built from 15 residues. CDR1 is MDHEN and CDR2 is SYDVKM in the germline V gene. CDR3 loop: CASSLSNGLAGDRTF. CDR3 bases: TGTGCCAGCAGTTTATCCAACGGACTAGCGGGAGATCGGACTTTC. Looking up the rest from reference TRBV28 and TRBJ2-7 gives the full variable domain: DVKVTQSSRYLVKRTGEKVFLECVQDMDHENMFWYRQDPGLGLRLIYFSYDVKMKEKGDIPEGYSVSREKKERFSLILESASTNQTSMYLCASSLSNGLAGDRTFGPGTRLTVT.

The V and J genes are TRBV7-9 and TRBJ1-1; no definite D call. Trimming took 1 base from V and 0 from J, leaving 6 bases between them. Germline CDR1 is SEHNR and CDR2 is FQNEAQ (reference sequence). CDR3 length equals 14 residues. The DNA for the CDR3 is TGTGCCAGCAGCTTAGAACAGCTGAACACTGAAGCTTTCTTT. It encodes CASSLEQLNTEAFF.

In DNA, the CDR3 is TGTGCCAGTAGCGGAATTACAGGGGTATGGGGCAATGAGCAGTTCTTC. Residues: CASSGITGVWGNEQFF. This chain joins TRBV19 and TRBJ2-1, with 7 positions matching TRBD1. There are 16 residues in the CDR3. After removal of 6 bases from V and 6 bases from J, the junction contained 14 bases not matched to a gene. Germline CDR1 is LNHDA and CDR2 is SQIVND (reference sequence).

This chain uses TRBV7-2 with TRBJ2-7; possibly TRBD1 for D (6 bases). CDR1 SGHTA and CDR2 FQGNSA come from the germline V gene. The CDR3 spans 17 residues. V was trimmed by 1 base and J by 1 base, leaving 17 bases between them. CDR3 sequence reads: CASSLGPSGQGSYEQYF. The CDR3 DNA is TGTGCCAGCAGCTTAGGTCCTTCTGGGCAGGGGTCCTACGAGCAGTACTTC.

The V call is TRBV3-1 (or the pseudogene TRBV3-2), the J call TRBJ2-7, with D possibly being TRBD1 (6 bases). Between the trimmed V and J ends, which lost 0 bases and 6 bases, there was a span of 18 bases. This CDR3 contains 16 residues. Germline V gene sequence: CDR1 LGHDT, CDR2 YNNKEL (reference sequence). In DNA form, the CDR3 reads TGTGCCAGCAGCCAAGAATGGGGCAGGGGTCCCTCCGAGCAGTACTTC. It specifies CASSQEWGRGPSEQYF.

This chain joins TRBV27 and TRBJ1-2; D call uncertain. The CDR3 totals 14 residues. CDR1 and CDR2 (germline): MNHEY, SMNVEV (reference sequence). V gave up 3 bases and J gave up 8 bases, with 16 bases separating them. CDR3 in DNA: TGTGCCAGCAGTTTTGGACTTACCCGGGGAGGCTACACCTTC. As protein: CASSFGLTRGGYTF.

The rearrangement links TRBV21-1 to TRBJ1-2. TRBV21-1 is assigned pseudogene status. The CDR3 sequence is 16 residues long. CDR3 in DNA: TGTGCCAGCAGCAACGGAAGAGGGCTAGGTCTTTATGGCTACACCTTC. It yields the protein CASSNGRGLGLYGYTF.

The chain has TRBV7-2 and TRBJ2-7; no clear D. V lost 3 bases and J 4 bases, leaving 13 bases between the germline ends. This CDR3 has 14 amino acids. Germline V gives CDR1 SGHTA, CDR2 FQGNSA. This chain's CDR3 is CASSFDALTYEQYF. The CDR3 nucleotides read TGTGCCAGCAGCTTCGATGCCCTTACTTACGAGCAGTACTTC.

A single count supports this clone. The gene calls are TRBV28 and TRBJ1-1; a weak D match, TRBD1 (5 bases). There are 14 residues in the CDR3. Germline V gene lookup returns CDR1 MDHEN and CDR2 SYDVKM. Trimming removed 3 bases at V and 10 bases at J, with 18 bases between. The CDR3 sequence is CASSFGARPLGAFF. CDR3 DNA sequence: TGTGCCAGCAGTTTTGGGGCCCGACCTCTGGGAGCTTTCTTT.

V usage is TRBV29-1 and J usage is TRBJ2-7; a possible D gene is TRBD1 (5 bases). V lost 6 bases and J 8 bases, leaving 20 bases between the germline ends. The V gene's germline CDR1 is SQVTM and CDR2 ANQGSEA. This CDR3 is 13 amino acids long. The CDR3 reads CSVAQGASVQQYF. CDR3 bases: TGCAGCGTCGCCCAAGGGGCCTCCGTCCAGCAGTACTTC.

V is TRBV7-9 and J is TRBJ2-2, with 9 bases aligning to TRBD1. Germline V gene data show CDR1 as SEHNR and CDR2 as FQNEAQ (reference sequence). Trimming took 4 bases from V and 6 from J; bases not matched to a gene: 6. This CDR3 is built from 15 residues. The CDR3 coding sequence is TGTGCCAGCAGCTCCCGGGACAGGGCGGCCGGGGAGCTGTTTTTT. Translated, it gives CASSSRDRAAGELFF.